These 11 T cell receptor beta chains were all obtained from the same sample, sequenced in a study of sequential checkpoint blockade in melanoma. Sequenced by immunoSEQ multiplex PCR; TCRdb stores in-frame clones only, minus some. The table records roughly 3,000 clones, about 22% of them present only once. Treatment: randomized to nivolumab then ipilimumab (arm A) or the reverse (arm B). This sample comprised tumor tissue (inferred from file names), obtained from a patient given nivolumab and ipilimumab in sequence. The receptors come from a human donor with melanoma.

This clone is categorized as medium-sized (0.01 to 0.1%). This chain joins TRBV11-3 and TRBJ2-7; no definite D call. V lost 0 bases and J 3 bases, leaving 12 bases between the germline ends. The CDR3 covers 15 residues. CDR1 is SGHNT and CDR2 is YENEEA in the germline V gene. The CDR3 loop reads CASSLEGGRIYEQYF. CDR3 bases: TGTGCCAGCAGCTTAGAGGGTGGTCGGATCTACGAGCAGTACTTC.

This clone was picked up many times. This chain joins TRBV11-3 and TRBJ1-1; D is possibly TRBD1 (5 bases). The CDR3 has 15 amino acids. Germline V gene lookup returns CDR1 SGHNT and CDR2 YENEEA. V dropped 1 base and J dropped 4 bases, with 13 bases sitting between them. The CDR3 sequence: CASSLVLGLGTEAFF. CDR3 nucleotides: TGTGCCAGCAGCTTAGTCCTGGGACTGGGCACTGAAGCTTTCTTT.

The CDR3 loop reads CASRGDSNTEAFF. CDR3 bases: TGTGCCAGCAGGGGAGATTCGAACACTGAAGCTTTCTTT. The chain combines TRBV6-8 with TRBJ1-1, with no clear D. The CDR3 has 13 residues. CDR1 MNHGY and CDR2 SAAAGT come from the germline V gene. The V end lost 6 bases, the J end lost 1 base, and 9 bases lay between the germline ends.

The V gene is TRBV25-1, the J gene TRBJ1-2; D unclear. Germline loops: CDR1 MGHDK, CDR2 SYGVNS. V was trimmed by 8 bases and J by 3 bases, leaving 13 bases between them. The CDR3 loop spans 13 amino acids. The CDR3 is CASGEVFDYGYTF. Here the CDR3 DNA reads TGTGCCAGCGGGGAGGTTTTCGACTATGGCTACACCTTC.

A few counts support this clone. V is TRBV19 and J is TRBJ1-4; 7 nucleotides match TRBD1. With 11 bases clipped from V and 5 bases from J, the junction kept 11 bases outside the gene matches. Germline V CDR1 and CDR2: LNHDA, SQIVND (reference sequence). The CDR3 consists of 14 residues. CDR3 in amino acids: CASWGGQINEKLFF. The CDR3 bases are TGTGCCTCATGGGGGGGACAGATCAATGAAAAACTGTTTTTT.

The V call is TRBV12-5, the J call TRBJ1-4; D gene uncertain. The CDR3 covers 15 residues. Germline CDR1 LGHNT, CDR2 FRNRAP. Trimming cost V 0 bases and J 7 bases, with 12 bases left between them. The DNA for the CDR3 is TGTGCTAGTGGTTTGGTAGCCGGGTCAGCTGAAAAACTGTTTTTT. Translation: CASGLVAGSAEKLFF.

This chain joins TRBV14 and TRBJ2-2; D not certain. Germline CDR1 SGHDN, CDR2 FVKESK. The CDR3 is 15 residues long. V was shortened by 4 bases and J by 2 bases, with 11 bases between the two germline ends. The chain's CDR3 is CASSRMTDNTGELFF. CDR3 nucleotide sequence: TGTGCCAGCAGCCGAATGACGGATAACACCGGGGAGCTGTTTTTT.

This clone was counted once. V is TRBV10-2 and J is TRBJ2-3; TRBD2 is a possible D gene (5 bases). V was clipped by 10 bases and J by 5 bases, with 16 bases between them. The CDR3 has 13 residues. Germline CDR1 reads WSHSY; CDR2 reads SAAADI. The CDR3, as DNA: TGCGCCACCTCGGACTCCCTGGGAGATACGCAGTATTTT. This gives the protein CATSDSLGDTQYF.

This clone was seen a handful of times. The chain is built from TRBV12-5 and TRBJ2-7; D is unresolved. The CDR3 sequence is 14 residues long. Germline-derived CDR1 and CDR2 are LGHNT and FRNRAP. CDR3 nucleotides: TGTGCCAGCACCGACCGGTTGAGGTCAGGCGAGCAGTACTTC. Amino acids: CASTDRLRSGEQYF.

At least ten counts were recorded for this clone. The rearrangement links TRBV11-3 to TRBJ2-7, with D possibly matching TRBD1 (6 bases). This CDR3 contains 15 residues. The germline V and J ends were trimmed by 5 bases and 4 bases, with 18 bases remaining between them. CDR1 and CDR2 from the germline V gene are SGHNT and YENEEA. The CDR3 bases are TGTGCCAGCAGCGACCATGACAGGCCTCAATACGAGCAGTACTTC. It specifies CASSDHDRPQYEQYF.

This clone counts as medium-sized (0.01 to 0.1%). The chain carries TRBV11-3 and TRBJ2-2; D is unresolved. The CDR3 loop spans 15 amino acids. V was shortened by 0 bases and J by 6 bases, with 11 bases between the two germline ends. The germline V gene has CDR1 SGHNT and CDR2 YENEEA. CDR3 bases: TGTGCCAGCAGCTTAGATCACGGTGAATCCGGGGAGCTGTTTTTT. Its protein product is CASSLDHGESGELFF.